This is a list of T cell receptor beta chains from one sample in a study of blood T cells in healthy people across ages. TCRdb analysed the 5' RACE reads with MiXCR anew, one entry per CDR3 protein. Among around 990,000 distinct CDR3 sequences listed, more than 30% were seen once. The sample was blood. The origin of the receptors is a man aged 18 to 29 in good health. The CDR3 runs from the conserved cysteine through the conserved F or W. D genes are given only for firm matches. Size is omitted from some rows. Given values are once, few, many or a class for expanded clones.

clone size: NA; D gene: NA; CDR3 length: 13; V gene: TRBV6-5; J gene: TRBJ2-1; CDR3 protein: CASSRATSNEQFF; CDR3 DNA: TGTGCCAGCAGTAGGGCGACCTCCAATGAGCAGTTCTTC
clone size: few; D gene: TRBD2; CDR3 length: 15; V gene: TRBV20-1; J gene: TRBJ2-5; CDR3 protein: CSASLTSGGLETQYF; CDR3 DNA: TGCAGTGCTAGCTTAACTAGCGGGGGACTAGAGACCCAGTACTTC
clone size: NA; D gene: NA; CDR3 length: 15; V gene: TRBV12-3/TRBV12-4; J gene: TRBJ1-2; CDR3 protein: CASSPHPGRLYGYTF; CDR3 DNA: TGTGCCAGCAGTCCTCATCCGGGACGGCTCTATGGCTACACCTTC
clone size: NA; D gene: NA; CDR3 length: 13; V gene: TRBV7-8; J gene: TRBJ1-3; CDR3 protein: CASSPISGNTIYF; CDR3 DNA: TGTGCCAGCAGCCCTATCTCTGGAAACACCATATATTTT
clone size: NA; D gene: NA; CDR3 length: 19; V gene: TRBV4-2; J gene: TRBJ2-4; CDR3 protein: CASSPHWGGWGPPRNIQYF; CDR3 DNA: TGTGCCAGCAGCCCTCATTGGGGAGGTTGGGGCCCCCCCAGGAACATTCAGTACTTC
clone size: few; D gene: NA; CDR3 length: 14; V gene: TRBV6-5; J gene: TRBJ1-2; CDR3 protein: CASSYKRARGGYTF; CDR3 DNA: TGTGCCAGCAGTTACAAGAGGGCGCGGGGTGGCTACACCTTC
clone size: NA; D gene: NA; CDR3 length: 17; V gene: TRBV25-1; J gene: TRBJ2-5; CDR3 protein: CASSSSVSWVDQETQYF; CDR3 DNA: TGTGCCAGCTCATCTAGCGTTTCTTGGGTAGACCAAGAGACCCAGTACTTC
clone size: few; D gene: NA; CDR3 length: 16; V gene: TRBV9; J gene: TRBJ1-5; CDR3 protein: CASSDGNSESNQPQHF; CDR3 DNA: TGTGCCAGCAGCGACGGCAACTCAGAGAGCAATCAGCCCCAGCATTTT
clone size: many; D gene: NA; CDR3 length: 13; V gene: TRBV12-3/TRBV12-4; J gene: TRBJ2-3; CDR3 protein: CASSSQLADTQYF; CDR3 DNA: TGTGCCAGCAGTTCCCAGCTAGCAGATACGCAGTATTTT
clone size: NA; D gene: NA; CDR3 length: 15; V gene: TRBV7-8; J gene: TRBJ1-1; CDR3 protein: CASSPERGARTEAFF; CDR3 DNA: TGTGCCAGCAGCCCCGAGCGGGGGGCGCGGACTGAAGCTTTCTTT
clone size: few; D gene: NA; CDR3 length: 16; V gene: TRBV3-1; J gene: TRBJ2-4; CDR3 protein: CASSQDLGLAKNIQYF; CDR3 DNA: TGTGCCAGCAGCCAAGATCTGGGGCTAGCCAAAAACATTCAGTACTTC
clone size: few; D gene: NA; CDR3 length: 16; V gene: TRBV7-2; J gene: TRBJ1-4; CDR3 protein: CASSKDYTATNEKLFF; CDR3 DNA: TGTGCCAGCAGCAAAGATTACACAGCAACTAATGAAAAACTGTTTTTT
clone size: NA; D gene: NA; CDR3 length: 14; V gene: TRBV20-1; J gene: TRBJ2-7; CDR3 protein: CSARDVAVLGEQYF; CDR3 DNA: TGCAGTGCTAGAGATGTGGCAGTCCTCGGCGAGCAGTACTTC
clone size: few; D gene: NA; CDR3 length: 15; V gene: TRBV5-1; J gene: TRBJ1-1; CDR3 protein: CASSLTRRENTEAFF; CDR3 DNA: TGCGCCAGCAGCTTGACGCGACGAGAGAACACTGAAGCTTTCTTT
clone size: NA; D gene: TRBD1; CDR3 length: 12; V gene: TRBV10-3; J gene: TRBJ2-3; CDR3 protein: CAIRGTGEPQYF; CDR3 DNA: TGTGCCATCAGAGGGACAGGGGAGCCGCAGTATTTT
clone size: NA; D gene: NA; CDR3 length: 13; V gene: TRBV9; J gene: TRBJ1-2; CDR3 protein: CASRATDGYGYTF; CDR3 DNA: TGTGCCAGCAGAGCTACTGACGGCTATGGCTACACCTTC
clone size: few; D gene: NA; CDR3 length: 14; V gene: TRBV7-9; J gene: TRBJ1-2; CDR3 protein: CASSSDAANYGYTF; CDR3 DNA: TGTGCCAGCAGCTCGGACGCAGCTAACTATGGCTACACCTTC
clone size: NA; D gene: TRBD1; CDR3 length: 17; V gene: TRBV28; J gene: TRBJ1-2; CDR3 protein: CASRRQGTMAFNYGYTF; CDR3 DNA: TGTGCCAGCAGACGACAGGGAACGATGGCCTTTAACTATGGCTACACCTTC
clone size: many; D gene: NA; CDR3 length: 13; V gene: TRBV7-7; J gene: TRBJ2-3; CDR3 protein: CASSLDFTDTQYF; CDR3 DNA: TGTGCCAGCAGCTTAGATTTCACAGATACGCAGTATTTT
clone size: NA; D gene: NA; CDR3 length: 12; V gene: TRBV30; J gene: TRBJ2-7; CDR3 protein: CAWSVADNEQYF; CDR3 DNA: TGTGCCTGGAGTGTAGCCGACAATGAGCAGTACTTC
clone size: once; D gene: NA; CDR3 length: 17; V gene: TRBV4-2; J gene: TRBJ1-1; CDR3 protein: CACSQGAAPTTNTEAFF; CDR3 DNA: TGTGCCTGCAGCCAAGGGGCTGCGCCAACCACGAACACTGAAGCTTTCTTT
clone size: few; D gene: NA; CDR3 length: 14; V gene: TRBV7-2; J gene: TRBJ1-5; CDR3 protein: CASRSTYSNQPQHF; CDR3 DNA: TGTGCCAGCAGGTCGACATATAGCAATCAGCCCCAGCATTTT
clone size: few; D gene: NA; CDR3 length: 14; V gene: TRBV15; J gene: TRBJ1-1; CDR3 protein: CATSRESQNTEAFF; CDR3 DNA: TGTGCCACCAGCAGAGAAAGCCAGAACACTGAAGCTTTCTTT
clone size: NA; D gene: TRBD1; CDR3 length: 14; V gene: TRBV12-3/TRBV12-4; J gene: TRBJ1-2; CDR3 protein: CASSTSGGVYGYTF; CDR3 DNA: TGTGCCAGCAGCACTTCAGGGGGCGTATATGGCTACACCTTC
clone size: NA; D gene: NA; CDR3 length: 15; V gene: TRBV7-2; J gene: TRBJ2-5; CDR3 protein: CASSLGVVAEETQYF; CDR3 DNA: TGTGCCAGCAGCTTAGGAGTGGTCGCAGAAGAGACCCAGTACTTC
clone size: many; D gene: NA; CDR3 length: 12; V gene: TRBV3-1; J gene: TRBJ2-1; CDR3 protein: CASSQGSNEQFF; CDR3 DNA: TGCGCCAGCAGCCAAGGAAGCAATGAGCAGTTCTTC
clone size: NA; D gene: NA; CDR3 length: 15; V gene: TRBV6-6; J gene: TRBJ1-1; CDR3 protein: CASSYSRQTRTEAFF; CDR3 DNA: TGTGCCAGCAGTTACTCGAGGCAGACGAGGACTGAAGCTTTCTTT
clone size: many; D gene: TRBD2; CDR3 length: 18; V gene: TRBV12-3/TRBV12-4; J gene: TRBJ2-1; CDR3 protein: CASSRTSGGARIHNEQFF; CDR3 DNA: TGTGCCAGCAGCCGGACTAGCGGGGGGGCCCGTATACACAATGAGCAGTTCTTC
clone size: NA; D gene: TRBD2; CDR3 length: 17; V gene: TRBV4-1; J gene: TRBJ2-7; CDR3 protein: CASSQAFRSGDSYEQYF; CDR3 DNA: TGCGCCAGCAGCCAAGCGTTTAGGAGCGGGGACTCCTACGAGCAGTACTTC
clone size: NA; D gene: TRBD1; CDR3 length: 16; V gene: TRBV7-2; J gene: TRBJ2-5; CDR3 protein: CASSLGTGFGTETQYF; CDR3 DNA: TGTGCCAGCAGCTTAGGGACAGGATTTGGTACGGAGACCCAGTACTTC
clone size: NA; D gene: NA; CDR3 length: 16; V gene: TRBV12-3/TRBV12-4; J gene: TRBJ1-3; CDR3 protein: CASSLTVFTSGNTIYF; CDR3 DNA: TGTGCCAGCAGTTTAACGGTGTTTACCTCTGGAAACACCATATATTTT
clone size: NA; D gene: NA; CDR3 length: 13; V gene: TRBV7-2; J gene: TRBJ1-2; CDR3 protein: CASSPPPARGYTF; CDR3 DNA: TGTGCCAGCAGCCCTCCCCCGGCTAGGGGCTACACCTTC
clone size: NA; D gene: TRBD1; CDR3 length: 12; V gene: TRBV6-2/TRBV6-3; J gene: TRBJ1-2; CDR3 protein: CASNDRVYGYTF; CDR3 DNA: TGTGCCAGCAACGACAGGGTCTATGGCTACACCTTC
clone size: NA; D gene: TRBD1; CDR3 length: 15; V gene: TRBV4-2; J gene: TRBJ2-7; CDR3 protein: CASSLRTGGEYEQYF; CDR3 DNA: TGTGCCAGCAGCCTTCGGACAGGGGGTGAATACGAGCAGTACTTC